This T cell receptor (beta chain) stems from a study of blood T cells in healthy people across ages (dated by TCRdb to between 2014 and 2017). Study-level background: In model experiments, template switching captured roughly one uniquely barcoded TCR beta cDNA molecule for every two T cells. The study measured age-related changes in TCR beta repertoire diversity using deep sequencing normalized with unique cDNA molecular identifiers. The donors were split into four age groups: young (average 16 years), middle-aged (roughly 40), aged (roughly 60) and long-lived (over 75). To avoid experimental bias, donors of different ages were spread randomly across the sequencing lanes. The study analyzed two additional independent replicas of 1 million unique cDNA reads from the same blood draw for two donors, one aged 18 to 30 and one aged 80 or older. Broad study findings and their caveats: Observed TCR beta diversity correlated strongly with the percentage of naive T cells measured by flow cytometry. Estimates of total diversity based on one million sequenced T cells were considered lower bounds and underestimates. Because the CMV infection status of the donors was unknown, age-related changes in expanded clonotypes may potentially have been confounded. As age increased, observed TCR beta diversity per million T cells dropped in a roughly linear way, and a significant reduction was already evident by age about 40. Compared with the aged group, the long-lived group had more naive CD4+ T cells, fewer expanded clones and increased TCR diversity, a pattern suggesting age selection. Since profiling was done on bulk unsorted PBMCs, naive and antigen-experienced compartments could not be conclusively compared.

As to this clonotype: The antigen this receptor binds is unknown. No much larger clone is present one base from it, and per-base qualities are unavailable.

Libraries were prepared through 5' RACE. The run used an Illumina HiSeq 2500. A second PCR of roughly 6 to 11 cycles was run with a J-beta primer mix and a sample-barcoded 5' primer. A template-switch 5' adaptor carrying 12 random nucleotides introduced a unique molecular identifier onto each TCR beta cDNA molecule. At least 3 million CDR3-containing paired-end reads were obtained from each sample. All of the RNA was converted into first-strand cDNA using the Mint cDNA synthesis kit, with a TRBC-specific oligonucleotide serving as the primer. Following uracil-DNA glycosylase treatment, all cDNA underwent a first 18-cycle PCR with the universal primers M1SS and BC2_uni_R. The published analysis was carried out like this. Normalization of each sample was performed by random selection of 1 million high-quality reads, each carrying a distinct molecular identifier. Reads sharing molecular identifiers were discarded rather than binned into consensus sequences. MiTCR, set to a Q25 quality threshold and the strictest error-elimination algorithm, was used for CDR3 identification, clonotype clustering and error correction. A nonparametric unseen species model with Euler transformation was used to estimate a lower bound on total TCR beta diversity. TCRdb trimmed public reads at Q25 via fastp, called clones via MiXCR and kept in-frame beta chains. Every CDR3 protein is listed once, alongside the most common genes and DNA of its rows. The authors' filters were not applied to this entry. The sample table holds roughly 730,000 distinct CDR3 sequences, of which more than 50% were seen once. Together, the top ten hold around a quarter of the sample.

V is cut by 6 bases and J by 4 bases, and the space between the germline ends is 15 bases. The CDR3 goes from the cysteine to the phenylalanine over 13 residues. Only the CDR3 part of the read is kept: 39 bases, read in frame from the first base. The CDR1 and CDR2 encoded by the germline V gene are SQVTM and ANQGSEA. Systemically healthy Caucasian individuals from Russia, 35 to 50 in total and aged roughly 6 to 100 years, were included as donors. Around 9.8 milliliters of peripheral blood were collected from each donor into EDTA-treated Vacutainer tubes. Ficoll-Paque density-gradient centrifugation was used to isolate PBMCs, with at least 7 million per sample. Total RNA, at least 6 micrograms per sample, was extracted from PBMCs with Trizol reagent. Naive CD45RAhigh/CD27high T cell percentages were measured by flow cytometry on a PBMC aliquot from every donor.

The specimen sequenced was blood. This sequence originates from a man aged 40-55 years in good health. The chain is made from TRBV29-1 and TRBJ2-5; a weak D assignment points to TRBD1 (6 bases agree). In nucleotides, the sequence is TGCAGCGTAGAGACAGGAGGTGGAGAGACCCAGTACTTC. It translates to CSVETGGGETQYF. The variable domain in full, with residues beyond the CDR3 obtained from the reference TRBV29-1 and TRBJ2-5 genes, is SAVISQKPSRDICQRGTSLTIQCQVDSQVTMMFWYRQQPGQSLTLIATANQGSEATYESGFVIDKFPISRPNLTFSTLTVSNMSPEDSSIYLCSVETGGGETQYFGPGTRLLVL.